This T cell receptor (beta chain) was sequenced during a study of beta chain features in type 1 diabetes. Study overall: Cell yields, age and gender were similar between patients and healthy donors. The study, taken as a whole, reports: Relative to healthy donors, patients appeared to have naive, central memory and Treg TCRB repertoires that were more similar. Whether HLA type affects TCRB rearrangement stayed undetermined in the present work.

This clone has a handful of counts. No antigen is known for it. Sequenced material consisted of expressed TCRB transcripts (all of the isolated RNA was reverse transcribed). Clones were sequenced by immunoSEQ multiplex PCR, and TCRdb holds only the in-frame ones, with some missing. The sample consists of around 500,000 clones, over 10% of them appearing once. Germline V CDR1 and CDR2: MNHEY, SVGAGI. Trimming took 7 bases from V and 4 from J, leaving 10 bases between them. The CDR3 extends over 13 amino acids. Blood was drawn once from each donor into heparinised tubes. The draws averaged about 110 mL. The sample was naive CD4+ T cells from blood. The receptor was isolated from a woman in her late teens or twenties in good health. This rearrangement joins TRBV6-5 to TRBJ1-4, with D possibly matching TRBD1 (6 bases). CDR3: CASTRTVNEKLFF. CDR3 DNA sequence: TGTGCCAGCACCAGGACAGTTAATGAAAAACTGTTTTTT.